The present TCR beta chain was sequenced within a study of technical replicates of blood from a few donors. Repertoires were generated with immunoSEQ multiplex PCR, while TCRdb's copy carries only in-frame clones and drops some. Here the sample spans around 100,000 clones, roughly 95% being singletons. CDR3 length: 16 amino acids. Unmatched junction bases numbered 2, after V lost 1 base and J lost 1 base. CDR1 and CDR2 (germline): SEHNR, FQNEAQ (reference sequence). This TCR was recovered from a human donor in good health. Specimen: T cells isolated from PBMCs. The chain has TRBV7-9 and TRBJ2-2, with 8 bases matching TRBD2. CDR3 in amino acids: CASSLGLAGNTGELFF. Written as DNA, the CDR3 is TGTGCCAGCAGCTTAGGGCTAGCGGGGAACACCGGGGAGCTGTTTTTT.